The 29 T cell receptor beta chains reported below all come from one sample, sequenced in a study of blood T cell repertoires in COVID-19 (dated by TCRdb to 2018 to 2021). Libraries came from the immunoSEQ multiplex PCR assay. The table comes from immuneACCESS by way of TCRdb, which keeps in-frame sequences with V and J called. Part of the clones is missing from these tables; in studies checked, under half for an unresolved V gene and the rest for unknown reasons. This sample is represented by 200,000 or so clones; 65% to 90% of them were singletons. The ten largest account for approximately 4.2% of the sample. Sample: PBMCs or T cells enriched from blood (not recorded which). Source of these receptors: a woman between 40 and 55 years old with acute COVID-19.

CDR3 nucleotide sequence: TGTGCCAGCAGCCTAGGCCGACTAGGCTACGAGCAGTACTTC. As protein: CASSLGRLGYEQYF. V is TRBV11-2 and J is TRBJ2-7; D possibly corresponds to TRBD2 (6 bases). Trimming removed 5 bases from V and 3 bases from J, with 14 bases in between. The CDR3 consists of 14 residues. Germline loops: CDR1 SGHAT, CDR2 FQNNGV.

V is TRBV15 and J is TRBJ2-7; 7 bases map to TRBD1. The germline CDR1 and CDR2 sequences are LNHNV and YYDKDF (reference sequence). J gave up 5 bases and V 1 base, and 5 bases lay outside the gene matches. CDR3 length equals 14 residues. In DNA, the CDR3 is TGTGCCACCAGCAGAGGACAGGGTGTCCACGAGCAGTACTTC. Residues: CATSRGQGVHEQYF.

The chain couples TRBV2 to TRBJ2-2; 12 bases map to TRBD2. V gave up 6 bases and J gave up 13 bases; unmatched junction bases: 18. CDR1 is SNHLY, CDR2 FYNNEI, per germline. This CDR3 has 17 amino acids. In DNA, the CDR3 is TGTGCCAGCAGGGATGGACTAGCGGGAACTCCTTACCGGGGGCTGTTTTTT. Translation gives CASRDGLAGTPYRGLFF. Full variable domain (missing parts from reference TRBV2 and TRBJ2-2): EPEVTQTPSHQVTQMGQEVILRCVPISNHLYFYWYRQILGQKVEFLVSFYNNEISEKSEIFDDQFSVERPDGSNFTLKIRSTKLEDSAMYFCASRDGLAGTPYRGLFFGEGSRLTVL.

The chain has TRBV27 and TRBJ2-7; 8 nucleotides line up with TRBD1. The germline gives CDR1 MNHEY, CDR2 SMNVEV (reference sequence). The trim removed 0 bases at V and 2 bases at J, leaving 12 bases unmatched. The CDR3 runs to 18 residues. The CDR3 here is CASSLSHPRTGWAYEQYF. The CDR3, as DNA: TGTGCCAGCAGTTTATCCCATCCCCGGACAGGGTGGGCCTACGAGCAGTACTTC.

The chain is built from TRBV7-2 and TRBJ1-2; 8 bases agree with TRBD1. With 5 bases clipped from V and 7 bases from J, the junction kept 9 bases outside the gene matches. CDR3 length equals 14 residues. Per the germline V gene, CDR1 is SGHTA and CDR2 is FQGNSA. CDR3 DNA sequence: TGTGCCAGCAGCCTCCCAGGGGGCAGGTTTGGCTACACCTTC. It is translated as CASSLPGGRFGYTF.

This clone was seen just once. The rearrangement uses TRBV30 and TRBJ2-7; D perhaps matches TRBD2 (5 bases). Per germline, CDR1 GTSNPN and CDR2 SVGIG (reference sequence). Trimming took 2 bases from V and 6 from J, leaving 17 bases between them. This CDR3 spans 14 amino acids. This chain's CDR3 is CAWSPRAEGGEQYF. The CDR3 nucleotides read TGTGCCTGGAGTCCGCGGGCCGAGGGTGGCGAGCAGTACTTC.

The V and J genes are TRBV12-3 or TRBV12-4 and TRBJ2-7, with a tentative D call TRBD2 (5 bases). V lost 9 bases, J lost 6 bases, and 15 bases lay in between. This CDR3 has 12 amino acids. Here the CDR3 reads CASRLSFGEQYF. CDR3 in DNA: TGTGCCAGTAGACTAAGTTTTGGCGAGCAGTACTTC.

The rearrangement links TRBV6-2 or TRBV6-3 to TRBJ2-1, with 11 bases lining up with TRBD2. V gave up 0 bases and J gave up 0 bases; unmatched junction bases: 10. Germline assignment: CDR1 MNHEY and CDR2 SVGEGT. The CDR3 contains 20 residues. The CDR3 protein is CASSYSDQLAGVLSYNEQFF. DNA of the CDR3: TGTGCCAGCAGTTACTCCGATCAACTAGCGGGAGTCCTCTCCTACAATGAGCAGTTCTTC.

This chain's CDR3 is CASSKTGGNEQFF. The CDR3 DNA reads TGTGCCAGCAGCAAAACAGGGGGGAATGAGCAGTTCTTC. The rearrangement uses TRBV21-1 and TRBJ2-1; the table gives TRBD1 as D, unverified against the DNA. TRBV21-1 is marked as a pseudogene. The CDR3 is 13 amino acids.

The chain combines TRBV11-2 with TRBJ2-1; 10 bases line up with TRBD2. The CDR3 loop spans 15 amino acids. Germline CDR1 reads SGHAT; CDR2 reads FQNNGV. Trimming took 4 bases from V and 9 from J; bases not matched to a gene: 9. Here the CDR3 DNA reads TGTGCCAGCAGCTCCATAAGCGGGAGGGCCGGTGAGCAGTTCTTC. It is translated as CASSSISGRAGEQFF.

For the CDR3, the DNA is TGCGCCAGCAGTGAGTCCCCGGGGGGACCTGAGCAGTTCTTC. This translates into CASSESPGGPEQFF. This rearrangement joins TRBV10-2 to TRBJ2-1; 7 bases are shared with TRBD2. The CDR3 has 14 residues. Trimming at V came to 0 bases and at J to 9 bases, leaving 5 bases not matched to a gene. Germline assignment: CDR1 WSHSY and CDR2 SAAADI.

This chain joins TRBV5-1 and TRBJ2-5; 9 nucleotides align to TRBD1. The CDR3 sequence is 15 residues long. Trimming took 0 bases from V and 3 from J; bases not matched to a gene: 3. Germline loops: CDR1 SGHRS, CDR2 YFSETQ. CDR3 residues: CASSLAGTGKETQYF. The CDR3 DNA is TGCGCCAGCAGCTTGGCCGGGACAGGGAAAGAGACCCAGTACTTC.

The chain couples TRBV13 to TRBJ2-7; TRBD2 aligns across 14 bases. Germline assignment: CDR1 PRHDT and CDR2 FYEKMQ (reference sequence). The CDR3 covers 15 residues. V was pared by 5 bases and J by 2 bases, with 2 bases of the junction left unmatched. The CDR3 is CASSTGLAGAYEQYF. CDR3 sequence (DNA): TGTGCCAGCAGCACGGGACTAGCGGGAGCCTACGAGCAGTACTTC.

In this sample, this clone turned up a few times. The V call is TRBV4-1, the J call TRBJ2-1; D might be TRBD1 (6 bases). In germline, CDR1 is MGHRA, CDR2 YSYEKL. Trimming pared 5 bases from V and 3 bases from J, leaving 23 bases between. The CDR3 covers 18 residues. The DNA of the CDR3 is TGCGCCAGCAGCGACTACCCGGGATTTGGGGACAACTACAATGAGCAGTTCTTC. This sequence encodes CASSDYPGFGDNYNEQFF.

The CDR3 DNA sequence: TGTGCCAGCAGTTTAAATTTCGGGACTAGCGGCTACGAGCAGTACTTC. It encodes CASSLNFGTSGYEQYF. V is TRBV27 and J is TRBJ2-7, with 11 bases fitting TRBD2. CDR3 length: 16 residues. From germline, CDR1 is MNHEY and CDR2 SMNVEV (reference sequence). V lost 2 bases and J lost 3; bases outside the gene matches: 6.

This clone was recorded once. CDR3 sequence reads: CATSDVTKSEQYF. In DNA form, the CDR3 reads TGTGCCACCAGTGATGTGACTAAATCCGAGCAGTACTTC. J is TRBJ2-7 and V is TRBV24-1; D perhaps matches TRBD2 (5 bases). The CDR3 spans 13 residues. V lost 3 bases to trimming and J lost 6 bases, with 11 bases between them. Germline loops: CDR1 KGHDR, CDR2 SFDVKD.

The V call is TRBV29-1, the J call TRBJ1-1, with 8 bases that match TRBD1. This CDR3 spans 11 amino acids. The junction had 8 bases not matched to a gene; V was cut back by 7 bases and J by 10 bases. Germline CDR1 SQVTM, CDR2 ANQGSEA. The CDR3 coding sequence is TGCAGCGCTTCAGGGGGCTTAGGAGCTTTCTTT. This gives the protein CSASGGLGAFF.

Details on this clone: The sample carries other DNA sequences with the same CDR3. The chain employs TRBV7-3 and TRBJ2-1; 10 bases are shared with TRBD2. V lost 5 bases, J lost 0 bases, and 4 bases stayed unmatched. The CDR3 has 16 amino acids. In germline, CDR1 is SGHTA, CDR2 FQGTGA. CDR3 nucleotide sequence: TGTGCCAGCAGCCCTCGGACTAGCGGCTCCTACAATGAGCAGTTCTTC. Amino acids: CASSPRTSGSYNEQFF.

This chain connects TRBV15 to TRBJ1-1; TRBD1 matches at 8 bases. J was trimmed by 6 bases and V by 9 bases; bases with no gene match: 12. The CDR3 has 14 amino acids. CDR1 is LNHNV and CDR2 is YYDKDF in the germline V gene (reference sequence). The CDR3 here is CATQWDRNSAEAFF. DNA of the CDR3: TGTGCCACTCAATGGGACAGGAATTCGGCTGAAGCTTTCTTT.

The chain employs TRBV28 and TRBJ1-2; 9 bases agree with TRBD1. CDR1 and CDR2 from the germline V gene are MDHEN and SYDVKM. With 6 bases clipped from V and 5 bases from J, the junction kept 4 bases outside the gene matches. The CDR3 length is 13 residues. The CDR3 is CASRPGQGYGYTF. The CDR3 nucleotides read TGTGCCAGCAGACCGGGACAGGGATATGGCTACACCTTC.

The V and J genes are TRBV7-8 and TRBJ2-2; the match to TRBD1 covers 8 bases. CDR1 SGHVS and CDR2 FQNEAQ come from the germline V gene. The CDR3 spans 16 residues. V trimming: 1 base; J trimming: 6 bases; junction bases outside the gene matches: 7. CDR3 DNA sequence: TGTGCCAGCAGCTTAGTCGGCAGGGGGCGACCCGGGGAGCTGTTTTTT. This sequence encodes CASSLVGRGRPGELFF.

The chain has TRBV7-9 and TRBJ1-3; D is unresolved. Germline loops: CDR1 SEHNR, CDR2 FQNEAQ (reference sequence). This CDR3 has 14 residues. Between the trimmed V and J ends, which lost 6 bases and 0 bases, there was a span of 9 bases. CDR3 loop: CASSLTGSGNTIYF. DNA for the CDR3: TGTGCCAGCAGTCTTACTGGCTCTGGAAACACCATATATTTT.

The chain uses TRBV7-6 and TRBJ2-7, with TRBD2 matching 11 bases. The CDR3 has 16 residues. Germline CDR1 is SGHVS and CDR2 is FNYEAQ. The trim removed 1 base at V and 2 bases at J, leaving 4 bases unmatched. DNA of the CDR3: TGTGCCAGCAGCTTAGGACTAGCGGGACTTGCCTACGAGCAGTACTTC. Its translation is CASSLGLAGLAYEQYF.

The genes are TRBV12-5 and TRBJ1-2, with TRBD1 identical over 7 bases. After removal of 6 bases from V and 7 bases from J, the junction contained 8 bases not matched to a gene. Germline V gene sequence: CDR1 LGHNT, CDR2 FRNRAP. The CDR3 is 13 amino acids. The CDR3 bases are TGTGCTAGTGGAGACGACAGGGATTTTGGCTACACCTTC. Amino acid sequence: CASGDDRDFGYTF.

The chain employs TRBV28 and TRBJ1-2; maybe TRBD1 (6 bases). Looked up from germline, CDR1 is MDHEN and CDR2 is SYDVKM. Trimming took 6 bases from V and 5 from J, leaving 10 bases between them. This CDR3 spans 12 amino acids. The chain's CDR3 is CASSGTHYGYTF. Written as DNA, the CDR3 is TGTGCCAGCAGCGGGACACATTATGGCTACACCTTC.

This clone was detected only a few times. The rearrangement joins TRBV4-2 to TRBJ2-1; TRBD2 matches at 15 bases. Losses at the gene ends were 6 bases for V and 7 bases for J; bases not matched to a gene: 16. Per the germline V gene, CDR1 is LGHNA and CDR2 is YNFKEQ. CDR3 size: 19 residues. CDR3 protein: CASRGEGLAGGPIGNEQFF. Here the CDR3 DNA reads TGTGCCAGCAGAGGCGAGGGACTAGCGGGAGGTCCAATAGGGAATGAGCAGTTCTTC.

The rearrangement joins TRBV18 to TRBJ1-5, with 8 bases aligning to TRBD1. The V segment lost 2 bases and the J segment 7 bases; nucleotides outside the gene matches: 4. The CDR3 is 14 residues long. CDR1 KGHSH and CDR2 LQKENI come from the germline V gene. CDR3 nucleotides: TGTGCCAGCTCACCAGACAGGGGAGGACAGCCCCAGCATTTT. This sequence encodes CASSPDRGGQPQHF. The full variable domain, in which reference TRBV18 and TRBJ1-5 provide the parts outside the CDR3, is NAGVMQNPRHLVRRRGQEARLRCSPMKGHSHVYWYRQLPEEGLKFMVYLQKENIIDESGMPKERFSAEFPKEGPSILRIQQVVRGDSAAYFCASSPDRGGQPQHFGDGTRLSIL.

This chain links TRBV11-2 with TRBJ2-1; 9 nucleotides align to TRBD2. V lost 0 bases and J lost 5; bases outside the gene matches: 2. Germline-derived CDR1 and CDR2 are SGHAT and FQNNGV. The CDR3 sequence is 15 residues long. The DNA of the CDR3 is TGTGCCAGCAGCTTAGAAGCGGGAGGACACAATGAGCAGTTCTTC. Amino acids: CASSLEAGGHNEQFF. The full variable domain, its missing parts supplied by reference TRBV11-2 and TRBJ2-1, is EAGVAQSPRYKIIEKRQSVAFWCNPISGHATLYWYQQILGQGPKLLIQFQNNGVVDDSQLPKDRFSAERLKGVDSTLKIQPAKLEDSAVYLCASSLEAGGHNEQFFGPGTRLTVL.

This clone was found once. The rearrangement links TRBV11-1 to TRBJ2-2; 10 nucleotides align to TRBD1. V dropped 4 bases and J dropped 5; count of bases not matched to a gene: 4. Germline V gene lookup returns CDR1 SGHAT and CDR2 FQDESV (reference sequence). The CDR3 loop spans 15 amino acids. CDR3 sequence (DNA): TGTGCCAGCAGCTCCGGGACAGGGGATACCGGGGAGCTGTTTTTT. Protein sequence: CASSSGTGDTGELFF.